These T cell receptor beta chains were read from a single sample in a study of blood T cell repertoires in COVID-19. Some clones are missing from TCRdb's copy, which holds only in-frame ones; the method was immunoSEQ multiplex PCR. Seen here are a few hundred thousand clones, approximately 82% observed once, and the top ten hold around 1.5%. Sequenced material: peripheral blood. The receptors originated from a woman aged 35 to 49 who had recovered from COVID-19. Both conserved end residues are part of each CDR3. The D gene is left open where the match is weak. The size of a clone is reported for some rows only, either as once, few or many, or as a class for expanded clones.

CDR3 length: 14
clone size: -
D gene: TRBD1
V gene: TRBV25-1
J gene: TRBJ1-4
CDR3 DNA: TGTGCCAGCAGTAAACAGGGGGCTGGAGAAAAACTGTTTTTT
CDR3 protein: CASSKQGAGEKLFF

CDR3 length: 13
clone size: -
D gene: -
V gene: TRBV10-3
J gene: TRBJ1-6
CDR3 DNA: TGTGCCATCAGCGGGGGGCTTGATTCACCCCTCCACTTT
CDR3 protein: CAISGGLDSPLHF

CDR3 length: 15
clone size: -
D gene: -
V gene: TRBV28
J gene: TRBJ1-6
CDR3 DNA: TGTGCCAGCAGTTTAATCTCGGGGGGTAATTCACCCCTCCACTTT
CDR3 protein: CASSLISGGNSPLHF

CDR3 length: 14
clone size: -
D gene: -
V gene: TRBV4-3
J gene: TRBJ2-3
CDR3 DNA: TGCGCCAGCAGCTTGGGGGGGGCCACAGATACGCAGTATTTT
CDR3 protein: CASSLGGATDTQYF

CDR3 length: 14
clone size: once
D gene: -
V gene: TRBV6-6
J gene: TRBJ2-7
CDR3 DNA: TGTGCCAGCAGAAGGACAGCCAGCTCCTACGAGCAGTACTTC
CDR3 protein: CASRRTASSYEQYF

CDR3 length: 18
clone size: -
D gene: -
V gene: TRBV15
J gene: TRBJ2-6
CDR3 DNA: TGTGCCACCAGCAGGCAGGGGGGAGCGTTCTCTGGGGCCAACGTCCTGACTTTC
CDR3 protein: CATSRQGGAFSGANVLTF

CDR3 length: 16
clone size: -
D gene: -
V gene: TRBV11-2
J gene: TRBJ2-1
CDR3 DNA: TGTGCCAGCAGCTTCGACTACTCCACCACCTTGGATGAGCAGTTCTTC
CDR3 protein: CASSFDYSTTLDEQFF

CDR3 length: 14
clone size: -
D gene: -
V gene: TRBV11-3
J gene: TRBJ2-5
CDR3 DNA: TGTGCCAGCAGCACAACAGGGCTTGGGGAGACCCAGTACTTC
CDR3 protein: CASSTTGLGETQYF

CDR3 length: 15
clone size: -
D gene: -
V gene: TRBV7-2
J gene: TRBJ1-2
CDR3 DNA: TGTGCCAGCAGCCCAGAAGGGCCAGGGTCCTATGGCTACACCTTC
CDR3 protein: CASSPEGPGSYGYTF

CDR3 length: 18
clone size: -
D gene: TRBD1
V gene: TRBV18
J gene: TRBJ1-1
CDR3 DNA: TGTGCCAGCTCACCACCAGTTGGACAGGGCGGTGTAAACACTGAAGCTTTCTTT
CDR3 protein: CASSPPVGQGGVNTEAFF

CDR3 length: 15
clone size: once
D gene: -
V gene: TRBV5-4
J gene: TRBJ2-2
CDR3 DNA: TGTGCCAGCAGCTTCGCACAGGAGAACACCGGGGAGCTGTTTTTT
CDR3 protein: CASSFAQENTGELFF

CDR3 length: 16
clone size: -
D gene: TRBD1
V gene: TRBV11-2
J gene: TRBJ1-2
CDR3 DNA: TGTGCCAGCAGCCTGGGACAGGGACTGGCTAACTATGGCTACACCTTC
CDR3 protein: CASSLGQGLANYGYTF

CDR3 length: 12
clone size: -
D gene: -
V gene: TRBV6-5
J gene: TRBJ1-3
CDR3 DNA: TGTGCCAGCAGTACTGAGGGAAACACCATATATTTT
CDR3 protein: CASSTEGNTIYF

CDR3 length: 14
clone size: once
D gene: -
V gene: TRBV5-1
J gene: TRBJ2-7
CDR3 DNA: TGCGCCAGCAGCATGAGTCCCTCGGGGTACGAGCAGTACTTC
CDR3 protein: CASSMSPSGYEQYF

CDR3 length: 12
clone size: once
D gene: -
V gene: TRBV6-6
J gene: TRBJ1-4
CDR3 DNA: TGTGCCAGCAGGCCAGGGGTGGGGGAACTGTTTTTT
CDR3 protein: CASRPGVGELFF

CDR3 length: 14
clone size: -
D gene: TRBD2
V gene: TRBV29-1
J gene: TRBJ2-3
CDR3 DNA: TGCAGCGTTGGACTAGCGGTCAGCACAGATACGCAGTATTTT
CDR3 protein: CSVGLAVSTDTQYF

CDR3 length: 12
clone size: few
D gene: -
V gene: TRBV3-1/TRBV3-2
J gene: TRBJ1-1
CDR3 DNA: TGTGCCAGCAGCCAACAGGGAACTGAAGCTTTCTTT
CDR3 protein: CASSQQGTEAFF

CDR3 length: 14
clone size: once
D gene: TRBD1
V gene: TRBV7-2
J gene: TRBJ2-3
CDR3 DNA: TGTGCCAGCAGCCGGGACAGGGTTTCAGATACGCAGTATTTT
CDR3 protein: CASSRDRVSDTQYF

CDR3 length: 14
clone size: -
D gene: -
V gene: TRBV5-1
J gene: TRBJ1-2
CDR3 DNA: TGCGCCAGCAGCTTGGAGGCGGCGCGATTTGGCTACACCTTC
CDR3 protein: CASSLEAARFGYTF

CDR3 length: 15
clone size: -
D gene: -
V gene: TRBV18
J gene: TRBJ2-3
CDR3 DNA: TGTGCCAGCTCACCGTGGGCGGGAAGCACAGATACGCAGTATTTT
CDR3 protein: CASSPWAGSTDTQYF

CDR3 length: 16
clone size: -
D gene: TRBD2
V gene: TRBV24-1
J gene: TRBJ2-7
CDR3 DNA: TGTGCCACCAGTGAGGGAATAGCGGGGGAGACCTACGAGCAGTACTTC
CDR3 protein: CATSEGIAGETYEQYF

CDR3 length: 15
clone size: -
D gene: TRBD1
V gene: TRBV6-5
J gene: TRBJ2-7
CDR3 DNA: TGTGCCAGCATCTCCTCGGGACAGGGCACCTACGAGCAGTACTTC
CDR3 protein: CASISSGQGTYEQYF